What follows are 11 T cell receptor beta chains derived from one specimen sequenced in a study of OX40 agonist ivuxolimab in advanced cancers. This table comes from immunoSEQ multiplex PCR, and its TCRdb copy is limited to in-frame clones, with some not included. The repertoire holds 76,000 or so clones, 75% to 85% seen once, with approximately 0.63% in the top ten. Here the sequenced sample was CD4+ or CD8+ T cells sorted from blood, taken in a trial of the OX40 agonist ivuxolimab. All receptors derive from an adult with an advanced solid tumor such as melanoma, head and neck, liver or kidney cancer.

The chain carries TRBV10-3 and TRBJ2-1; D is perhaps TRBD1 (6 bases). The CDR3 is made up of 13 amino acids. The V and J ends lost 6 bases and 6 bases respectively, with 12 bases between them. Germline CDR1 and CDR2: ENHRY and SYGVKD. For the CDR3, the DNA is TGTGCCATCAGAGAGACAGGACCCAATGAGCAGTTCTTC. Translating gives CAIRETGPNEQFF.

This chain connects TRBV20-1 to TRBJ2-3; no clear D. The CDR3 has 11 amino acids. Germline V lookup: CDR1 DFQATT, CDR2 SNEGSKA (reference sequence). V lost 3 bases and J lost 5, with 6 bases in between. In nucleotides, the CDR3 is TGCAGTGCTAGCCCCAAAGATACGCAGTATTTT. Amino acid sequence: CSASPKDTQYF.

This clone was seen more than once but under ten times. The chain has TRBV6-5 and TRBJ1-3; TRBD1 is a possible D gene (5 bases). Germline V gene data show CDR1 as MNHEY and CDR2 as SVGAGI. Deletions cut 6 bases from V and 2 bases from J, with 14 bases between. There are 15 residues in the CDR3. The CDR3 reads CASRATRVAGNTIYF. DNA of the CDR3: TGTGCCAGCAGGGCTACCAGGGTCGCTGGAAACACCATATATTTT.

The chain carries TRBV21-1 and TRBJ2-7. TRBV21-1 is described as a pseudogene. This CDR3 region has 13 residues. CDR3 DNA: TGTGCCAGCAGCAAAGGGGTGGGCTACGAGCAGTACTTC. This encodes CASSKGVGYEQYF.

This clone occurred once. CDR3: CASSLAAGWIDGYTF. CDR3 nucleotides: TGTGCCAGCAGCTTAGCGGCAGGGTGGATCGATGGCTACACCTTC. The chain joins TRBV11-2 to TRBJ1-2, with TRBD1 as a possible D gene (5 bases). Germline-derived CDR1 and CDR2 are SGHAT and FQNNGV. CDR3 length equals 15 residues. The V end lost 1 base, the J end lost 6 bases, and 15 bases lay between the germline ends.

The gene calls are TRBV6-6 and TRBJ2-7, with D unresolved. Trimming left V 4 bases short and J 1 base short, with 11 bases between. CDR3 length: 14 residues. CDR1 is MNHNY and CDR2 is SVGAGI in the germline V gene (reference sequence). CDR3 nucleotide sequence: TGTGCCAGCAGTTCCCATCTCCTTTCCTACGAGCAGTACTTC. It translates to CASSSHLLSYEQYF.

This clone was counted a single time. This chain links TRBV2 with TRBJ2-5; 7 bases line up with TRBD2. The CDR3 runs to 13 residues. CDR1 and CDR2 from the germline V gene are SNHLY and FYNNEI. J lost 5 bases, V lost 8 bases, and 8 bases had no gene match. CDR3 protein: CASGPGGWETQYF. The CDR3 DNA follows: TGTGCCAGCGGCCCCGGGGGGTGGGAGACCCAGTACTTC.

The CDR3 DNA reads as TGTGCCAGTAGTCGGGGACATAGGGATACGCAGTATTTT. This translates into CASSRGHRDTQYF. The chain carries TRBV19 and TRBJ2-3; perhaps TRBD1 as D (6 bases). The V gene lost 5 bases and the J gene lost 6 bases, with 12 bases spanning the gap. The germline gives CDR1 LNHDA, CDR2 SQIVND (reference sequence). The CDR3 covers 13 residues.

Comments on this clone: Within the sample, other DNA sequences also encode this same CDR3. The chain uses TRBV4-3 and TRBJ2-2, with no clear D. The ends were cut back, 0 bases at V and 5 bases at J, with 10 bases in the middle. The length of the CDR3 is 15 residues. The germline gives CDR1 LGHNA, CDR2 YSLEER. In nucleotides, the CDR3 is TGCGCCAGCAGCCAAGATCAAGGATCAACCGGGGAGCTGTTTTTT. It is translated as CASSQDQGSTGELFF.

The chain couples TRBV9 to TRBJ2-5; tentative D call: TRBD1 (6 bases). The CDR3 totals 14 residues. V was pared by 3 bases and J by 4 bases, with 13 bases between. CDR1 and CDR2 from the germline V gene are SGDLS and YYNGEE. The CDR3 sequence is CASSEGVTGETQYF. CDR3 bases: TGTGCCAGCAGCGAGGGGGTAACGGGAGAGACCCAGTACTTC. The variable domain in full, with the rest retrieved from reference TRBV9 and TRBJ2-5, is DSGVTQTPKHLITATGQRVTLRCSPRSGDLSVYWYQQSLDQGLQFLIQYYNGEERAKGNILERFSAQQFPDLHSELNLSSLELGDSALYFCASSEGVTGETQYFGPGTRLLVL.

The rearrangement joins TRBV5-6 to TRBJ2-3, with D perhaps matching TRBD2 (5 bases). V shed 4 bases and J shed 0 bases, with 12 bases lying between them. CDR1 and CDR2 (germline): SGHDT, YYEEEE. The CDR3 is 15 amino acids. In nucleotides, the CDR3 is TGTGCCAGCAGCCGACCACTAGGAAGCACAGATACGCAGTATTTT. Translating gives CASSRPLGSTDTQYF.